The 27 T cell receptor beta chains presented below share a single source sample, sequenced in a study of T cells after yellow fever vaccination. TCRdb reanalysed the 5' RACE reads using MiXCR and keeps one entry per CDR3 protein. The data contain about 340,000 distinct CDR3 sequences, 12% of them singletons. This specimen was CD4+ T cells sorted from PBMCs, taken 15 days after the yellow fever booster vaccination. These receptors came from a man between 18 and 29 years old who received the YFV17D yellow fever vaccine.

This chain's CDR3 is CASSQDMYGTNEKLFF. CDR3 nucleotides: TGTGCCAGCAGCCAAGATATGTACGGAACTAATGAAAAACTGTTTTTT. The chain employs TRBV3-1 and TRBJ1-4; D is ambiguous. The CDR3 totals 16 residues. Trimming removed 0 bases from V and 1 base from J, with 9 bases in between. Germline V gene sequence: CDR1 LGHDT, CDR2 YNNKEL (reference sequence).

The genes are TRBV12-3 or TRBV12-4 and TRBJ1-2, with D unclear. The CDR3 contains 12 residues. Trimming took off 2 bases at V and 7 bases at J, with 8 bases between the two ends. The CDR3 DNA is TGTGCCAGCAGTTTAATGGGAAGTGGCTACACCTTC. This gives the protein CASSLMGSGYTF.

This clonotype was found many times. The V and J genes are TRBV12-3 or TRBV12-4 and TRBJ2-3; D unresolved. V lost 3 bases and J 4 bases, leaving 8 bases between the germline ends. This CDR3 comprises 13 residues. CDR3 in amino acids: CASSFRVPDTQYF. DNA for the CDR3: TGTGCCAGCAGTTTTAGGGTTCCAGATACGCAGTATTTT.

This clonotype was counted only a few times. This CDR3 is CASRGAPYEQYF. The CDR3 DNA follows: TGTGCCAGCAGGGGGGCTCCCTACGAGCAGTACTTC. V is TRBV2 and J is TRBJ2-7; possibly TRBD1 for D (6 bases). The CDR3 totals 12 residues. The germline gives CDR1 SNHLY, CDR2 FYNNEI. V lost 6 bases, J lost 2 bases, and 8 bases lay in between.

This clonotype was detected a few times. The chain carries TRBV29-1 and TRBJ1-5; 11 bases are a match to TRBD1. This CDR3 has 14 residues. Germline V gives CDR1 SQVTM, CDR2 ANQGSEA. V lost 5 bases and J lost 1; bases outside the gene matches: 1. CDR3 coding DNA: TGCAGCGTTCGGGACAGGGGGAGCAATCAGCCCCAGCATTTT. It translates to CSVRDRGSNQPQHF. The variable domain in full, completed from reference TRBV29-1 and TRBJ1-5, reads SAVISQKPSRDICQRGTSLTIQCQVDSQVTMMFWYRQQPGQSLTLIATANQGSEATYESGFVIDKFPISRPNLTFSTLTVSNMSPEDSSIYLCSVRDRGSNQPQHFGDGTRLSIL.

This clonotype was detected many times. The genes are TRBV6-2 or TRBV6-3 and TRBJ2-7; tentatively, D is TRBD1 (5 bases). CDR3 length: 12 amino acids. The V end lost 7 bases, the J end lost 3 bases, and 10 bases lay between the germline ends. Germline V gene sequence: CDR1 MNHEY, CDR2 SVGEGT. Here the CDR3 reads CASKNRGYEQYF. In nucleotides, the CDR3 is TGTGCCAGCAAGAATAGGGGCTACGAGCAGTACTTC.

The chain has TRBV7-8 and TRBJ2-7; TRBD1 matches at 8 bases. Germline values: CDR1 SGHVS, CDR2 FQNEAQ. The CDR3 loop spans 14 amino acids. V gave up 5 bases and J gave up 2 bases; unmatched junction bases: 5. For the CDR3, the DNA is TGTGCCAGCAGCCTCAGGACAGGGCCCTACGAGCAGTACGTC. This gives the protein CASSLRTGPYEQYV.

This chain uses TRBV24-1 with TRBJ1-1; D call uncertain. Deletions cut 2 bases from V and 10 bases from J, with 13 bases between. CDR1 is KGHDR and CDR2 is SFDVKD in the germline V gene. There are 13 residues in the CDR3. This CDR3 is CATSDSWEDGAFF. Here the CDR3 DNA reads TGTGCCACCAGTGATTCGTGGGAGGACGGAGCTTTCTTT.

This chain uses TRBV5-1 with TRBJ2-1; D is unresolved. The V end lost 0 bases, the J end lost 2 bases, and 9 bases lay between the germline ends. The germline V gene encodes CDR1 SGHRS and CDR2 YFSETQ. The CDR3 is 15 amino acids. Here the CDR3 reads CASSLAGFTYNEQFF. The CDR3 DNA reads TGCGCCAGCAGCTTGGCCGGTTTTACCTACAATGAGCAGTTCTTC. Supplemented by reference TRBV5-1 and TRBJ2-1, the full variable domain reads KAGVTQTPRYLIKTRGQQVTLSCSPISGHRSVSWYQQTPGQGLQFLFEYFSETQRNKGNFPGRFSGRQFSNSRSEMNVSTLELGDSALYLCASSLAGFTYNEQFFGPGTRLTVL.

The chain has TRBV27 and TRBJ2-3; TRBD2 aligns across 11 bases. Germline CDR1 and CDR2: MNHEY and SMNVEV (reference sequence). V shed 5 bases and J 2 bases; nucleotides not matched to a gene: 12. This CDR3 comprises 18 residues. DNA for the CDR3: TGTGCCAGCAGTGTACCCGTTACTAGCGGGGGCCACACAGATACGCAGTATTTT. It codes for CASSVPVTSGGHTDTQYF.

This clonotype was seen more than once but under ten times. This chain uses TRBV29-1 with TRBJ2-2; 8 bases map to TRBD1. The V gene end was trimmed by 5 bases and the J gene end by 4 bases; junction bases not matched to a gene: 6. The CDR3 runs to 14 residues. Looked up from germline, CDR1 is SQVTM and CDR2 is ANQGSEA. This CDR3 reads CSVTQTGVTGELFF. CDR3 nucleotides: TGCAGCGTTACTCAGACAGGGGTCACCGGGGAGCTGTTTTTT.

The chain is built from TRBV7-2 and TRBJ2-7, with D unresolved. V gave up 1 base and J gave up 4 bases, with 11 bases separating them. Germline loops: CDR1 SGHTA, CDR2 FQGNSA. The CDR3 loop spans 14 amino acids. The DNA of the CDR3 is TGTGCCAGCAGCTTAGTGTCGGAGAATTACGAGCAGTACTTC. The encoded protein is CASSLVSENYEQYF.

The rearrangement joins TRBV7-8 to TRBJ2-1; TRBD2 matches at 8 bases. Germline V gene sequence: CDR1 SGHVS, CDR2 FQNEAQ. The V and J ends lost 2 bases and 5 bases, in that order; junction bases with no gene match: 11. This CDR3 contains 17 residues. This CDR3 is CASSLPRWRGAHNEQFF. CDR3 sequence (DNA): TGTGCCAGCAGCTTACCCCGGTGGCGGGGGGCACACAATGAGCAGTTCTTC. The variable domain in full, completed from reference TRBV7-8 and TRBJ2-1, reads GAGVSQSPRYKVAKRGQDVALRCDPISGHVSLFWYQQALGQGPEFLTYFQNEAQLDKSGLPSDRFFAERPEGSVSTLKIQRTQQEDSAVYLCASSLPRWRGAHNEQFFGPGTRLTVL.

The chain couples TRBV5-4 to TRBJ2-3, with no clear D. Trimming took off 4 bases at V and 5 bases at J, with 14 bases between the two ends. The CDR3 runs to 14 residues. Germline CDR1 is SGHNT and CDR2 is YYREEE (reference sequence). CDR3 bases: TGTGCCAGCAGCCCACCTGGGGATAGAGATACGCAGTATTTT. Amino acid sequence: CASSPPGDRDTQYF.

In its sample, this clonotype was seen a few times. The chain has TRBV30 and TRBJ2-3; D tentatively fits TRBD1 or TRBD2 (6 bases each). This CDR3 contains 11 residues. Looked up from germline, CDR1 is GTSNPN and CDR2 is SVGIG (reference sequence). V dropped 5 bases and J dropped 8 bases, with 11 bases sitting between them. The DNA of the CDR3 is TGTGCCTGGGGGGGGCTACCTACGCAGTATTTT. Its protein is CAWGGLPTQYF.

This clonotype was observed at least ten times. This rearrangement joins TRBV7-2 to TRBJ2-3, with 7 bases identical to TRBD2. Germline assignment: CDR1 SGHTA and CDR2 FQGNSA. V was pared by 2 bases and J by 6 bases, with 5 bases of the junction left unmatched. The CDR3 runs 14 residues. In DNA form, the CDR3 reads TGTGCCAGCAGCTTAAACGGGGGAGGGGATACGCAGTATTTT. This codes for CASSLNGGGDTQYF.

This clonotype was seen a few times. The chain combines TRBV12-3 or TRBV12-4 with TRBJ2-2, with D unresolved. The V end was cut by 5 bases, the J end by 1 base, with 11 bases between. CDR3 length equals 15 residues. The CDR3 region is CASSPLGGNTGELFF. CDR3 sequence (DNA): TGTGCCAGCAGTCCCTTAGGCGGGAACACCGGGGAGCTGTTTTTT.

V is TRBV9 and J is TRBJ2-4; tentative D call: TRBD1 (5 bases). Germline CDR1 SGDLS, CDR2 YYNGEE. V lost 2 bases and J lost 5, with 11 bases in between. CDR3 length equals 14 residues. CDR3 in amino acids: CASSVEAGQNIQYF. CDR3 in DNA: TGTGCCAGCAGCGTTGAGGCAGGGCAAAACATTCAGTACTTC. Looking up the rest from reference TRBV9 and TRBJ2-4 gives the full variable domain: DSGVTQTPKHLITATGQRVTLRCSPRSGDLSVYWYQQSLDQGLQFLIQYYNGEERAKGNILERFSAQQFPDLHSELNLSSLELGDSALYFCASSVEAGQNIQYFGAGTRLSVL.

The CDR3 loop is CSAREEGRGHSPLHF. The CDR3 bases are TGCAGTGCTAGAGAGGAGGGGAGGGGACATTCACCCCTCCACTTT. This sequence joins TRBV20-1 and TRBJ1-6; maybe TRBD1 (5 bases). CDR3 size: 15 residues. The germline V gene encodes CDR1 DFQATT and CDR2 SNEGSKA (reference sequence). V was clipped by 0 bases and J by 8 bases, with 14 bases between them.

The CDR3 spells CASSTGQGVSSYNEQFF. The CDR3 DNA sequence: TGTGCCAGTAGTACGGGACAGGGGGTGAGCTCCTACAATGAGCAGTTCTTC. This chain connects TRBV19 to TRBJ2-1; 11 bases agree with TRBD1. The CDR3 loop spans 17 amino acids. The junction had 5 bases not matched to a gene; V was cut back by 4 bases and J by 0 bases. CDR1 LNHDA and CDR2 SQIVND come from the germline V gene (reference sequence).

The V gene is TRBV14, the J gene TRBJ1-6; tentatively, D is TRBD1 (5 bases). The CDR3 spans 13 residues. Between the trimmed V and J ends, which lost 4 bases and 7 bases, there was a span of 8 bases. From germline, CDR1 is SGHDN and CDR2 FVKESK. This CDR3 is CASSLWGNSPLHF. CDR3 in DNA: TGTGCCAGCAGCCTGTGGGGGAATTCACCCCTCCACTTT.

This chain uses TRBV20-1 with TRBJ1-1; D is uncertain. The V gene's germline CDR1 is DFQATT and CDR2 SNEGSKA (reference sequence). Trimming pared 5 bases from V and 1 base from J, leaving 14 bases between. CDR3 size: 14 residues. CDR3 loop: CSAPPGLPNTEAFF. The CDR3, as DNA: TGCAGTGCTCCCCCCGGACTCCCGAACACTGAAGCTTTCTTT.

As DNA, the CDR3 is TGTGCCATCAGTGACCGCCGGGCTAGCGGGGGGGATGAGCAGTACTTC. It is translated as CAISDRRASGGDEQYF. The chain links TRBV10-3 to TRBJ2-7; 12 nucleotides line up with TRBD2. From germline, CDR1 is ENHRY and CDR2 SYGVKD. V lost 3 bases, J lost 7 bases, and 10 bases stayed unmatched. The CDR3 runs 16 residues.

CDR3 nucleotide sequence: TGTGCCAGCACTAGGATGGGATTAGCAAACAATGAGCAGTTCTTC. It codes for CASTRMGLANNEQFF. The chain couples TRBV12-3 or TRBV12-4 to TRBJ2-1; D is ambiguous. Trimming left V 7 bases short and J 5 bases short, with 18 bases between. CDR3 length equals 15 residues.

This clonotype has at least ten counts. V and J are TRBV5-1 and TRBJ2-3, with TRBD2 identical over 7 bases. Unmatched junction bases numbered 5, after V lost 2 bases and J lost 5 bases. The CDR3 has 14 residues. Germline lookup yields CDR1 SGHRS and CDR2 YFSETQ. The CDR3 nucleotides read TGCGCCAGCAGCTTCTCGGGGGGAGAAGATACGCAGTATTTT. This sequence encodes CASSFSGGEDTQYF.

This sequence joins TRBV12-3 or TRBV12-4 and TRBJ2-5; 11 bases agree with TRBD2. CDR3 length: 14 amino acids. The V and J ends lost 6 bases and 4 bases, in that order; junction bases with no gene match: 4. CDR3 in DNA: TGTGCCAGCAGATCTAGCGGGGGGAGAGAGACCCAGTACTTC. It codes for CASRSSGGRETQYF.

This clonotype has a count of ten or more. This chain connects TRBV18 to TRBJ1-2, with D unresolved. CDR3 length equals 14 residues. V lost 3 bases and J 4 bases, leaving 12 bases between the germline ends. Germline CDR1 reads KGHSH; CDR2 reads LQKENI. CDR3 DNA sequence: TGTGCCAGCTCACCGGCATCTGATTCCTATGGCTACACCTTC. Amino acid sequence: CASSPASDSYGYTF.